Listed below are T cell receptor beta chains from one sample, sequenced in a study of blood T cell repertoires in COVID-19. TCRdb's table, derived via immunoSEQ multiplex PCR, lists solely in-frame clones and lacks some. Of hundreds of thousands of clones in the sample, approximately 86% were seen once. The sequenced material came from peripheral blood. These receptors were taken from a man aged 35-49 years with acute or convalescent COVID-19. CDR3s include the opening cysteine and the closing phenylalanine or tryptophan. D genes are given only for firm matches. The listing skips clone size in some rows; elsewhere it reads once, few, many or a size class.

d_gene,v_gene,abundance,j_gene,CDR3aa,CDR3nt
.,TRBV5-6,.,TRBJ1-2,CASSAGPGGYTF,TGTGCCAGCAGCGCCGGGCCGGGAGGCTACACCTTC
.,TRBV6-6,.,TRBJ2-7,CASSYSGAGDEQYF,TGTGCCAGCAGTTACAGTGGAGCGGGTGACGAGCAGTACTTC
.,TRBV27,.,TRBJ2-7,CASSLAGPLNYEQYF,TGTGCCAGCAGTTTAGCGGGGCCCCTTAACTACGAGCAGTACTTC
TRBD1,TRBV27,.,TRBJ2-7,CASSLLWGQGAYEQYF,TGTGCCAGCAGTTTACTATGGGGACAGGGGGCCTACGAGCAGTACTTC
.,TRBV10-2,.,TRBJ1-2,CASSELQGVYDYGYTF,TGCGCCAGCAGTGAGTTACAGGGAGTTTACGACTATGGCTACACCTTC
TRBD1,TRBV19,.,TRBJ2-1,CASSARQGEYNEQFF,TGTGCCAGTAGTGCCCGACAGGGGGAATACAATGAGCAGTTCTTC
.,TRBV3-1/TRBV3-2,.,TRBJ2-3,CASSPQADTQYF,TGTGCCAGCAGCCCCCAAGCTGATACGCAGTATTTT
.,TRBV6-1,.,TRBJ2-7,CASSEPGQGQLGEQYF,TGTGCCAGCAGTGAACCGGGACAAGGGCAACTGGGCGAGCAGTACTTC
.,TRBV10-3,once,TRBJ2-2,CAISQENTGELFF,TGTGCCATCAGCCAGGAGAACACCGGGGAGCTGTTTTTT
.,TRBV6-5,.,TRBJ2-1,CASSYSGVPPNEQFF,TGTGCCAGCAGTTACTCAGGGGTACCCCCCAATGAGCAGTTCTTC
.,TRBV5-4,.,TRBJ2-1,CASSHGQSLDEQFF,TGTGCCAGCAGCCATGGACAATCCCTCGATGAGCAGTTCTTC
TRBD1,TRBV6-5,.,TRBJ2-5,CASRRSRTGGLSQYF,TGTGCCAGCAGGCGCTCGCGGACAGGGGGTTTGTCCCAGTACTTC
TRBD1,TRBV7-9,.,TRBJ1-5,CASSLGPGSGGQPQHF,TGTGCCAGCAGCTTAGGGCCGGGGTCAGGGGGTCAGCCCCAGCATTTT
.,TRBV3-1/TRBV3-2,.,TRBJ2-4,CASSQAPRDSRAKNIQYF,TGTGCCAGCAGCCAAGCCCCTCGGGACTCCCGGGCCAAAAACATTCAGTACTTC
TRBD2,TRBV5-1,.,TRBJ2-1,CASSLTSGTYNEQFF,TGCGCCAGCAGCTTGACTAGCGGAACCTACAATGAGCAGTTCTTC
.,TRBV29-1,.,TRBJ2-2,CSVDTGQATGELFF,TGCAGCGTTGATACCGGTCAGGCCACCGGGGAGCTGTTTTTT
TRBD1,TRBV27,.,TRBJ2-1,CASSTQGVDNEQFF,TGTGCCAGCAGTACCCAGGGGGTAGACAATGAGCAGTTCTTC
TRBD2,TRBV7-3,few,TRBJ2-1,CASSSEREIGNEQFF,TGTGCCAGCAGCTCGGAGCGGGAGATAGGCAATGAGCAGTTCTTC
.,TRBV9,.,TRBJ2-7,CASSIEGVGEQYF,TGTGCCAGCAGCATAGAAGGGGTCGGCGAGCAGTACTTC
.,TRBV28,.,TRBJ1-4,CASSRQGHPNEKLFF,TGTGCCAGCAGTCGCCAGGGACACCCTAATGAAAAACTGTTTTTT
.,TRBV3-1/TRBV3-2,once,TRBJ2-5,CASTPRRDQETQYF,TGTGCCAGCACCCCACGTCGGGACCAAGAGACCCAGTACTTC
.,TRBV6-5,.,TRBJ1-3,CATSREQGSGNTIYF,TGTGCCACTTCACGGGAACAGGGTAGTGGAAACACCATATATTTT
.,TRBV27,few,TRBJ2-3,CASSFYQGKDTQYF,TGTGCCAGCAGTTTTTACCAGGGAAAAGATACGCAGTATTTT
TRBD1,TRBV18,.,TRBJ1-1,CASSPGQGDFTEAFF,TGTGCCAGCTCACCAGGGCAGGGGGATTTCACTGAAGCTTTCTTT
TRBD1,TRBV30,.,TRBJ2-1,CAWSNRGLYNEQFF,TGTGCCTGGAGTAACAGGGGGCTCTACAATGAGCAGTTCTTC
.,TRBV7-3,.,TRBJ2-7,CASSLGPPYEQYF,TGTGCCAGCAGCTTAGGCCCTCCTTACGAGCAGTACTTC
TRBD2,TRBV6-4,.,TRBJ2-1,CASRVTSGRGNEQFF,TGTGCCAGCAGAGTCACTAGCGGGAGGGGGAATGAGCAGTTCTTC
.,TRBV9,.,TRBJ2-7,CASSVGPEPYEQYF,TGTGCCAGCAGCGTAGGGCCGGAGCCATACGAGCAGTACTTC
.,TRBV19,.,TRBJ1-4,CASRMTGVIGHEKLFF,TGTGCCAGTAGAATGACAGGAGTTATCGGACATGAAAAACTGTTTTTT
.,TRBV2,.,TRBJ2-1,CASSEGAGIRIF,TGTGCCAGCAGTGAGGGGGCAGGGATCCGGATCTTC
.,TRBV3-1/TRBV3-2,.,TRBJ1-1,CASSHPEMNTEAFF,TGTGCCAGCAGCCACCCGGAGATGAACACTGAAGCTTTCTTT
.,TRBV7-3,once,TRBJ1-1,CASSLTAEDEAFF,TGTGCCAGCAGCTTAACGGCCGAGGATGAAGCTTTCTTT
.,TRBV29-1,.,TRBJ2-5,CSAREYQETQYF,TGCAGCGCCCGGGAGTACCAAGAGACCCAGTACTTC
.,TRBV27,.,TRBJ2-1,CASSYGSLYNEQFF,TGTGCCAGCAGTTACGGGAGTCTTTACAATGAGCAGTTCTTC
TRBD1,TRBV28,.,TRBJ1-1,CASSSGQGRTEAFF,TGTGCCAGCAGTTCGGGACAGGGGAGGACTGAAGCTTTCTTT
TRBD2,TRBV7-9,.,TRBJ2-4,CASSPRGLAGLVQYF,TGTGCCAGCAGCCCCCGAGGGCTAGCGGGACTCGTTCAGTACTTC
TRBD2,TRBV11-2,once,TRBJ2-7,CASSLDLGGGVYEQYF,TGTGCCAGCAGCTTAGATCTTGGCGGGGGGGTCTACGAGCAGTACTTC
.,TRBV27,.,TRBJ2-1,CASRRVRGIVFF,TGTGCCAGCAGGAGGGTTCGGGGGATCGTGTTCTTC
TRBD2,TRBV2,.,TRBJ2-5,CASSETSGDQETQYF,TGTGCCAGCAGTGAAACTAGCGGGGACCAAGAGACCCAGTACTTC
.,TRBV7-2,.,TRBJ2-1,CASSPQPGFYNEQFF,TGTGCCAGCAGCCCCCAACCGGGGTTTTACAATGAGCAGTTCTTC